Below are 24 T cell receptor beta chains sequenced from a single sample in a study of blood T cells in healthy people across ages. Through a sample-barcoded 5' primer and a J-beta primer mix, a second PCR was run for about 6 to 11 cycles. Via MiXCR, TCRdb re-called the 5' RACE reads, giving one row per CDR3 protein. The table records roughly 1,300,000 distinct CDR3 sequences, roughly 60% of them present only once. The sequenced material came from blood. The receptors were gathered from a man aged 18 to 30 in good health.

The chain uses TRBV12-3 or TRBV12-4 and TRBJ2-1; either TRBD1 or TRBD2 may supply D (5 bases each). Trimming took 5 bases from V and 2 from J, leaving 13 bases between them. CDR3 length equals 15 residues. The chain's CDR3 is CASSPKGPAYNEQFF. The CDR3 DNA is TGTGCCAGCAGTCCAAAGGGACCTGCCTACAATGAGCAGTTCTTC.

The chain couples TRBV5-5 to TRBJ2-7, with no clear D. V was trimmed by 4 bases and J by 7 bases, leaving 15 bases between them. CDR3 length equals 13 residues. CDR1 and CDR2 (germline): SGHKS, YYEKEE (reference sequence). Here the CDR3 reads CASSPTPPDEQYF. The CDR3 DNA sequence: TGTGCCAGCAGCCCAACCCCCCCCGATGAGCAGTACTTC.

The sample holds one count of this clonotype. The chain combines TRBV6-5 with TRBJ2-1; no clear D gene. Trimming removed 1 base at V and 9 bases at J, with 10 bases between. Germline lookup yields CDR1 MNHEY and CDR2 SVGAGI. There are 13 residues in the CDR3. DNA for the CDR3: TGTGCCAGCAGTTACTGGTTCGTTAGTGAGCAGTTCTTC. Translated, it gives CASSYWFVSEQFF.

This clonotype came up a few times. The V call is TRBV2, the J call TRBJ2-7; TRBD1 is a possible D gene (6 bases). CDR3 length equals 12 residues. The germline V and J ends were trimmed by 2 bases and 12 bases, with 14 bases remaining between them. Germline loops: CDR1 SNHLY, CDR2 FYNNEI. The CDR3 DNA follows: TGTGCCAGCAGTGAAACCCGGACAGATTTGTACTTC. Translating it yields CASSETRTDLYF.

The chain carries TRBV6-2 or TRBV6-3 and TRBJ2-4; TRBD1 matches 10 bases. Near its end, the DNA agrees better with TRBJ2-7, so the J call may be wrong. Germline CDR1 reads MNHEY; CDR2 reads SVGEGT. The length of the CDR3 is 16 residues. CDR3 sequence: CASSYETGGKSHEQYF. CDR3 nucleotide sequence: TGTGCCAGCAGTTACGAGACAGGGGGCAAATCGCACGAGCAGTACTTC.

The chain uses TRBV12-3 or TRBV12-4 and TRBJ2-1, with D maybe TRBD1 (6 bases). V gave up 4 bases and J gave up 8 bases, with 12 bases separating them. CDR3 size: 13 residues. The chain's CDR3 is CASSWGRGYEQFF. DNA for the CDR3: TGTGCCAGCAGTTGGGGCAGGGGATATGAGCAGTTCTTC.

This chain joins TRBV12-3 or TRBV12-4 and TRBJ2-6; 8 bases agree with TRBD1. Unmatched junction bases numbered 7, after V lost 6 bases and J lost 6 bases. The CDR3 contains 15 residues. The CDR3 DNA follows: TGTGCCAGCAGCCGACAGGGGTTTGCGGCCAACGTCCTGACTTTC. Protein: CASSRQGFAANVLTF.

This clonotype was detected only a few times. The genes are TRBV5-1 and TRBJ2-7; D gene ambiguous. The V end lost 7 bases, the J end lost 0 bases, and 14 bases lay between the germline ends. The CDR3 covers 14 residues. Germline CDR1 SGHRS, CDR2 YFSETQ. The CDR3 protein is CASAYGFSSYEQYF. The CDR3 DNA is TGCGCCAGCGCCTACGGCTTTAGCTCCTACGAGCAGTACTTC.

V gene TRBV11-2 combines with J gene TRBJ2-7; 13 bases are a match to TRBD2. V lost 4 bases to trimming and J lost 7 bases; unmatched junction nucleotides: 13. The length of the CDR3 is 17 residues. In germline, CDR1 is SGHAT, CDR2 FQNNGV. The CDR3 nucleotides are TGTGCCAGCAGCTACGGACTAGCGGGAGATAGGGGAGCTGAGCAGTACTTC. It specifies CASSYGLAGDRGAEQYF.

The CDR3 region has the DNA TGTGCCAGTAGTATAGCGGCAGGGGGCTACGAGCAGTACTTC. Translation: CASSIAAGGYEQYF. The chain carries TRBV19 and TRBJ2-7; 7 nucleotides agree with TRBD1. Germline V gene lookup returns CDR1 LNHDA and CDR2 SQIVND (reference sequence). With V trimmed by 1 base and J by 3 bases, 3 bases remained unmatched. The CDR3 totals 14 residues.

This clonotype was observed a few times. V gene TRBV30 combines with J gene TRBJ2-5; no definite D call. With the DNA end fitting TRBJ2-7 better, the J assignment may be wrong. This CDR3 has 13 residues. Germline assignment: CDR1 GTSNPN and CDR2 SVGIG (reference sequence). CDR3 residues: CAWSVGQPYEQYF. The CDR3 DNA reads as TGTGCCTGGAGTGTCGGTCAGCCCTACGAGCAGTACTTC.

This chain uses TRBV20-1 with TRBJ1-1; D is ambiguous. This CDR3 spans 13 amino acids. V was cut by 4 bases and J by 3 bases, with 12 bases left in between. Germline V CDR1 and CDR2: DFQATT, SNEGSKA (reference sequence). The CDR3 sequence is CSAIRGQHTEAFF. CDR3 coding DNA: TGCAGTGCTATAAGAGGCCAGCACACTGAAGCTTTCTTT.

The DNA for the CDR3 is TGTGCCACCAGTGAGACAGGGGGAAGTAATGAAAAACTGTTTTTT. Translated: CATSETGGSNEKLFF. The chain links TRBV24-1 to TRBJ1-4, with 9 nucleotides matching TRBD1. The CDR3 extends over 15 amino acids. V shed 4 bases, J shed 4 bases, and the junction held 3 bases outside the gene matches. Germline values: CDR1 KGHDR, CDR2 SFDVKD.

The chain couples TRBV20-1 to TRBJ1-4; TRBD1 might be the D (5 bases). There are 14 residues in the CDR3. V dropped 0 bases and J dropped 7 bases, with 12 bases sitting between them. Germline CDR1 reads DFQATT; CDR2 reads SNEGSKA (reference sequence). The CDR3, as DNA: TGCAGTGCTAGAGATTTCGGCGGGGGTGAAAAACTGTTTTTT. Translated, it gives CSARDFGGGEKLFF.

This chain joins TRBV6-5 and TRBJ2-1; 8 nucleotides line up with TRBD2. In germline, CDR1 is MNHEY, CDR2 SVGAGI. The V segment lost 1 base and the J segment 0 bases; nucleotides outside the gene matches: 5. This CDR3 has 17 amino acids. The CDR3 loop is CASSYWLGTSSYNEQFF. Written as DNA, the CDR3 is TGTGCCAGCAGTTACTGGCTGGGGACTAGCTCCTACAATGAGCAGTTCTTC.

The V and J genes are TRBV7-9 and TRBJ2-1; D may be TRBD2 (5 bases). The CDR3 length is 12 residues. Germline CDR1 and CDR2: SEHNR and FQNEAQ (reference sequence). The ends were cut back, 5 bases at V and 9 bases at J, with 11 bases in the middle. CDR3 loop: CASSRSGIEQFF. Here the CDR3 DNA reads TGTGCCAGCAGCCGATCCGGGATTGAGCAGTTCTTC.

The sample holds a few counts of this clonotype. The chain uses TRBV28 and TRBJ2-5, with D tentatively TRBD2 (5 bases). CDR1 is MDHEN, CDR2 SYDVKM, per germline. The CDR3 has 12 residues. V was clipped by 3 bases and J by 7 bases, with 9 bases between them. The CDR3 region has the DNA TGTGCCAGCAGTTTTATCCGGGGGACCCAGTACTTC. Translation gives CASSFIRGTQYF.

This clonotype was counted only a few times. This chain joins TRBV4-1 and TRBJ2-7, with D perhaps TRBD1 (5 bases). The ends were cut back, 1 base at V and 3 bases at J, with 19 bases in the middle. CDR3 length: 17 residues. Germline CDR1 is MGHRA and CDR2 is YSYEKL. The DNA of the CDR3 is TGCGCCAGCAGCCAAGTTTGGGGCGAAGAAACTCTCTACGAGCAGTACTTC. Translated: CASSQVWGEETLYEQYF.

CDR3 in amino acids: CASSLVGGEPDTQYF. CDR3 DNA sequence: TGTGCCAGCAGCTTAGTAGGCGGGGAGCCAGATACGCAGTATTTT. V is TRBV11-2 and J is TRBJ2-3; D is perhaps TRBD2 (6 bases). The V gene lost 1 base and the J gene lost 4 bases, with 12 bases spanning the gap. The CDR3 runs 15 residues. Germline V gene data show CDR1 as SGHAT and CDR2 as FQNNGV.

The chain carries TRBV20-1 and TRBJ2-7; TRBD2 matches 9 bases. Per the germline V gene, CDR1 is DFQATT and CDR2 is SNEGSKA (reference sequence). With V trimmed by 4 bases and J by 2 bases, 3 bases remained unmatched. This CDR3 has 13 residues. For the CDR3, the DNA is TGCAGTGCTATTAGCGGGAGCACCTACGAGCAGTACTTC. It specifies CSAISGSTYEQYF.

V and J are TRBV28 and TRBJ2-5; the D is unclear. Looked up from germline, CDR1 is MDHEN and CDR2 is SYDVKM. The CDR3 runs 12 residues. Trimming took off 5 bases at V and 5 bases at J, with 9 bases between the two ends. The CDR3 coding sequence is TGTGCCAGCAGTCGCCTTTTGGAGACCCAGTACTTC. As protein: CASSRLLETQYF. The whole variable domain, remainder taken from reference TRBV28 and TRBJ2-5, is DVKVTQSSRYLVKRTGEKVFLECVQDMDHENMFWYRQDPGLGLRLIYFSYDVKMKEKGDIPEGYSVSREKKERFSLILESASTNQTSMYLCASSRLLETQYFGPGTRLLVL.

This chain links TRBV12-3 or TRBV12-4 with TRBJ2-4; the match to TRBD2 covers 11 bases. The DNA end is more similar to TRBJ2-7, so the J call may be wrong. The CDR3 runs to 15 residues. The CDR3 protein is CASSLGLADDYEQYF. In DNA, the CDR3 is TGTGCCAGCAGCCTGGGACTAGCGGATGACTACGAGCAGTACTTC.

This clonotype was found a few times. The rearrangement joins TRBV6-7 to TRBJ2-1, with TRBD1 matching over 9 bases. TRBV6-7 is placed among ORFs of uncertain function. The V and J ends lost 7 bases and 2 bases, in that order; junction bases with no gene match: 3. The CDR3 contains 14 residues. CDR3 sequence (DNA): TGTGCCAGCAAGGGGACAGGGACCTACAATGAGCAGTTCTTC. Its translation: CASKGTGTYNEQFF.

In DNA, the CDR3 is TGTGCCAGCACCCCAGGGCGGTATGAGCAGTTCTTC. Residues: CASTPGRYEQFF. The rearrangement joins TRBV2 to TRBJ2-1; TRBD1 might be the D (5 bases). The germline gives CDR1 SNHLY, CDR2 FYNNEI. The V end lost 7 bases, the J end lost 8 bases, and 12 bases lay between the germline ends. The length of the CDR3 is 12 residues. The entire variable domain, with the rest obtained from reference TRBV2 and TRBJ2-1, is as follows: EPEVTQTPSHQVTQMGQEVILRCVPISNHLYFYWYRQILGQKVEFLVSFYNNEISEKSEIFDDQFSVERPDGSNFTLKIRSTKLEDSAMYFCASTPGRYEQFFGPGTRLTVL.